This TCR beta chain was sequenced during a study of blood T cell repertoires in COVID-19. Study overall: From the United States, Italy and Spain came samples of acute and convalescent COVID-19. T cells, B-cell-depleted T cells, or PBMCs provided the cDNA or gDNA that served as material.

The trim removed 3 bases at V and 7 bases at J, leaving 3 bases unmatched. Germline assignment: CDR1 SGHTA and CDR2 FQGTGA. The CDR3 runs 13 residues. Original analysis: Estimated nucleated cell counts came from reference gene primer amplification. TCRdb's copy holds only in-frame clones and misses some; the assay was immunoSEQ multiplex PCR. That table is the source of V, J and clone size, and D and trimming were worked out from the DNA. The sample carries roughly 200,000 clones, more than 75% recorded once. The source of this sequence is a man aged 55 to 69 with acute or convalescent COVID-19. Source material: peripheral blood. The V and J genes are TRBV7-3 and TRBJ2-7; 10 bases are a match to TRBD1. The CDR3 DNA is TGTGCCAGCAGCTTTGGACAGGGGGAAGAGCAGTACTTC. This translates into CASSFGQGEEQYF. The full variable domain, its missing parts supplied by reference TRBV7-3 and TRBJ2-7, is GAGVSQTPSNKVTEKGKYVELRCDPISGHTALYWYRQSLGQGPEFLIYFQGTGAADDSGLPNDRFFAVRPEGSVSTLKIQRTERGDSAVYLCASSFGQGEEQYFGPGTRLTVT.